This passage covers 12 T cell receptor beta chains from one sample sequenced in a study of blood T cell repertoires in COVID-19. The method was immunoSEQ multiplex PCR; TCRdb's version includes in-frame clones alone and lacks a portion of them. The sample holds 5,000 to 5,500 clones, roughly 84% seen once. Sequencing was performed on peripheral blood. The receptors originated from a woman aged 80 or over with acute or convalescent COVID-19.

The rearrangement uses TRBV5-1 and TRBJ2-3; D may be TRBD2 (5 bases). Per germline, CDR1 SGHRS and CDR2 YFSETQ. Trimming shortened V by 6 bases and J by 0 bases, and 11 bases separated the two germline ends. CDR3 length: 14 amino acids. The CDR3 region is CASTLAGSTDTQYF. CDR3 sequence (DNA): TGCGCCAGCACCCTGGCGGGCAGCACAGATACGCAGTATTTT.

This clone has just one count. The DNA for the CDR3 is TGTGCCAGCAGCCAACCAGGGGGATACGCTGAAGCTTTCTTT. This encodes CASSQPGGYAEAFF. This chain uses TRBV3-1 (or the pseudogene TRBV3-2) with TRBJ1-1, with 7 bases fitting TRBD1. Germline V lookup: CDR1 LGHDT, CDR2 YNNKEL (reference sequence). The CDR3 has 14 amino acids. J was trimmed by 6 bases and V by 2 bases; bases with no gene match: 6.

The CDR3 sequence: CASSPSGDTNYGYTF. CDR3 coding DNA: TGTGCCAGCTCACCCTCCGGTGACACTAACTATGGCTACACCTTC. This chain connects TRBV18 to TRBJ1-2; D not certain. CDR1 is KGHSH and CDR2 is LQKENI in the germline V gene. The germline V and J ends were trimmed by 3 bases and 0 bases, with 11 bases remaining between them. This CDR3 spans 15 amino acids.

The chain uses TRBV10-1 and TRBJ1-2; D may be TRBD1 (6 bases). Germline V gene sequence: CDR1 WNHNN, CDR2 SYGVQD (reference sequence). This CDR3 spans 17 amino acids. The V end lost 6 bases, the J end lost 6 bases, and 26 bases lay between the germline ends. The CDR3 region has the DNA TGCGCCAGCAGCGATGGGTCCGGTCGGGGGGCGCGGAATGGCTACACCTTC. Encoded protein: CASSDGSGRGARNGYTF.

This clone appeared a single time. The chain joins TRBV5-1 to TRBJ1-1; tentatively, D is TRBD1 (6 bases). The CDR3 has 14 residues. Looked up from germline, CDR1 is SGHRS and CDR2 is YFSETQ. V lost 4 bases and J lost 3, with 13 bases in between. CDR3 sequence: CASSALPGDTEAFF. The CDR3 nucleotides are TGCGCCAGCAGCGCGTTGCCAGGGGACACTGAAGCTTTCTTT.

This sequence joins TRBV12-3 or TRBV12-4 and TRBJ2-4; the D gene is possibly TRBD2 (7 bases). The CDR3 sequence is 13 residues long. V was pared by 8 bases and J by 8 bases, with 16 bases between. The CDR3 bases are TGTGCCAGCCGGTTAGGGGGGGTGTACATTCAGTACTTC. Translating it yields CASRLGGVYIQYF.

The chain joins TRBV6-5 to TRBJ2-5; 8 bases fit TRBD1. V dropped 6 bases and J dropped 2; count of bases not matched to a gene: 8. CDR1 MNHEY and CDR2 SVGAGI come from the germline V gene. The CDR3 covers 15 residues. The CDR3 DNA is TGTGCCAGCAGCTCAGGGGGCGCGGGGCAAGAGACCCAGTACTTC. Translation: CASSSGGAGQETQYF.

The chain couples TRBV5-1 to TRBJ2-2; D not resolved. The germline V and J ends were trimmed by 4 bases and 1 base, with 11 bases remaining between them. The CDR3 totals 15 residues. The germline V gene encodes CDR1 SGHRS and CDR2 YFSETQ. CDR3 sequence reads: CASSRPAGNTGELFF. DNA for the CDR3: TGCGCCAGCAGCCGGCCTGCAGGGAACACCGGGGAGCTGTTTTTT.

The CDR3 loop is CASSPTGGLSKNIQYF. The CDR3 region has the DNA TGTGCCAGCAGCCCTACAGGGGGCTTGTCCAAAAACATTCAGTACTTC. The chain links TRBV6-6 to TRBJ2-4, with 9 bases that match TRBD1. This CDR3 is built from 16 residues. Germline V lookup: CDR1 MNHNY, CDR2 SVGAGI (reference sequence). Trimming cost V 6 bases and J 2 bases; bases outside gene matches: 8.

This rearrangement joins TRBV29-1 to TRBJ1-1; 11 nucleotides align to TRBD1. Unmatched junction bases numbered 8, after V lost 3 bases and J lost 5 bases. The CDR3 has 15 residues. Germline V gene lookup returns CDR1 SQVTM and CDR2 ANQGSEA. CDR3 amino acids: CSVEARDRGDTEAFF. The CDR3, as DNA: TGCAGCGTTGAGGCCAGGGACAGGGGGGATACTGAAGCTTTCTTT.

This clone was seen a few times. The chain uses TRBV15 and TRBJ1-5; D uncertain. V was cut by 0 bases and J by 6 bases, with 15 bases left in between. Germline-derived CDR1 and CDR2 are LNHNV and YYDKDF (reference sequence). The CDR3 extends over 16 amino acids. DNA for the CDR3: TGTGCCACCAGCAGAGAGACACCTCAACTCGGTCAGCCCCAGCATTTT. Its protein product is CATSRETPQLGQPQHF.

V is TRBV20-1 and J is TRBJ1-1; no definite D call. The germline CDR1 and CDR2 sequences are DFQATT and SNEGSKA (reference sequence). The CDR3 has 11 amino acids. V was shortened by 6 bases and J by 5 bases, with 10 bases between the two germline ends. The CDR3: CSALGWTEAFF. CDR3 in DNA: TGCAGTGCCCTAGGATGGACTGAAGCTTTCTTT.